This entry concerns a single T cell receptor (beta chain). TCRdb reprocessed the 5' RACE reads, keeping one entry per CDR3 protein, no DNA. In total, the table holds some 440,000 distinct CDR3 sequences. The sample is drawn from a study of T cells expressing NK-cell markers. The CDR3 runs to 16 residues. Per germline, CDR1 SGHDN and CDR2 FVKESK. V is TRBV14 and J is TRBJ2-5; TCRdb calls TRBD2, which cannot be checked without DNA. The source is a woman between 50 and 59 years old in good health. The material sequenced was blood T cells: a sorted CD56 or NKG2C T cell subset, CD4+ or CD8+ T cells, or bulk PBMC T cells (not recorded which). CDR3 amino acids: CASSQGRTSRQETQYF.